Below are 6 T cell receptor beta chains sequenced from a single sample in a study of blood T cell repertoires in COVID-19. Here immunoSEQ multiplex PCR was the method, and the copy in TCRdb shows in-frame clones only, minus some. The sample includes 350,000 to 450,000 clones, more than 75% of them seen just once. Sequencing was carried out using PBMCs or T cells enriched from blood (not recorded which). The receptors were sampled from a man aged 40-49 years in a cohort exposed to, infected with or recovered from COVID-19 (not recorded which).

A single count supports this clone. CDR3 residues: CASSSRGGYGYTF. For the CDR3, the DNA is TGTGCCAGCAGTAGCAGGGGTGGCTATGGCTACACCTTC. The chain links TRBV6-5 to TRBJ1-2, with D tentatively TRBD1 (6 bases). This CDR3 is 13 amino acids long. Germline CDR1 reads MNHEY; CDR2 reads SVGAGI. V was pared by 5 bases and J by 4 bases, with 11 bases between.

J is TRBJ1-2 and V is TRBV5-6, with a possible D match to TRBD1 (5 bases). Trimming took 2 bases from V and 2 from J, leaving 10 bases between them. The germline gives CDR1 SGHDT, CDR2 YYEEEE. This CDR3 is built from 14 residues. CDR3 DNA: TGTGCCAGCAGCTTCAGGAAGGGGAACTATGGCTACACCTTC. Translating gives CASSFRKGNYGYTF.

The gene calls are TRBV30 and TRBJ2-1; D unclear. The CDR3 spans 11 residues. Germline V gene lookup returns CDR1 GTSNPN and CDR2 SVGIG (reference sequence). The germline V and J ends were trimmed by 5 bases and 4 bases, with 6 bases remaining between them. CDR3 bases: TGTGCCTGGGGTCCATACAATGAGCAGTTCTTC. Protein sequence: CAWGPYNEQFF.

The gene calls are TRBV7-9 and TRBJ2-2, with TRBD1 as a possible D gene (5 bases). The length of the CDR3 is 15 residues. Germline V gene data show CDR1 as SEHNR and CDR2 as FQNEAQ (reference sequence). V was shortened by 6 bases and J by 5 bases, with 16 bases between the two germline ends. The CDR3 DNA is TGTGCCAGCAGTCTAGACAGCGTTGGTACCGGGGAGCTGTTTTTT. Its translation is CASSLDSVGTGELFF.

This clone was seen just once. V gene TRBV6-5 combines with J gene TRBJ2-5; TRBD1 agrees at 8 bases. Trimming cost V 6 bases and J 2 bases; bases outside gene matches: 2. This CDR3 contains 13 residues. CDR1 and CDR2 from the germline V gene are MNHEY and SVGAGI. The CDR3 here is CASRGTGQETQYF. DNA for the CDR3: TGTGCCAGCAGAGGGACAGGACAAGAGACCCAGTACTTC.

This chain joins TRBV6-5 and TRBJ1-4, with D perhaps matching TRBD1 (6 bases). CDR3 length: 15 amino acids. Trimming left V 3 bases short and J 5 bases short, with 13 bases between. CDR1 is MNHEY, CDR2 SVGAGI, per germline. CDR3: CASSYSGARNEKLFF. The CDR3 DNA sequence: TGTGCCAGCAGTTATTCAGGGGCGAGGAATGAAAAACTGTTTTTT.